One sample yielded the 5 T cell receptor beta chains listed below, sequenced in a study of blood T cell repertoires in COVID-19. Assay used: immunoSEQ multiplex PCR; TCRdb lists only in-frame clones, some missing. This table has 250,000 to 350,000 clones, approximately 86% appearing once. Input material: peripheral blood. The receptors come from a woman between 65 and 79 years old with COVID-19, enrolled during active disease.

This chain connects TRBV28 to TRBJ2-3; D ambiguous. CDR3 length: 14 amino acids. V was clipped by 1 base and J by 7 bases, with 12 bases between them. Germline lookup yields CDR1 MDHEN and CDR2 SYDVKM. CDR3 DNA sequence: TGTGCCAGCAGTTTATTCCGCAGTCCTTATACGCAGTATTTT. This translates into CASSLFRSPYTQYF. Looking up the rest from reference TRBV28 and TRBJ2-3 gives the full variable domain: DVKVTQSSRYLVKRTGEKVFLECVQDMDHENMFWYRQDPGLGLRLIYFSYDVKMKEKGDIPEGYSVSREKKERFSLILESASTNQTSMYLCASSLFRSPYTQYFGPGTRLTVL.

The rearrangement links TRBV2 to TRBJ2-3; 8 nucleotides agree with TRBD2. CDR3 length: 15 residues. V shed 0 bases and J 9 bases; nucleotides not matched to a gene: 8. In germline, CDR1 is SNHLY, CDR2 FYNNEI. The CDR3 coding sequence is TGTGCCAGCAGTGAAGCGGGGGGGGCTAGCGGGACGCAGTATTTT. Protein: CASSEAGGASGTQYF.

The rearrangement links TRBV7-3 to TRBJ2-2; D is unresolved. V was trimmed by 2 bases and J by 5 bases, leaving 9 bases between them. Germline-derived CDR1 and CDR2 are SGHTA and FQGTGA. The CDR3 runs 14 residues. The CDR3 spells CASSLGLLTGELFF. The DNA of the CDR3 is TGTGCCAGCAGCTTAGGTCTTCTAACCGGGGAGCTGTTTTTT.

The gene calls are TRBV9 and TRBJ1-1; a weak D match, TRBD1 (5 bases). Germline CDR1 SGDLS, CDR2 YYNGEE. This CDR3 contains 14 residues. V shed 0 bases and J shed 3 bases, with 9 bases lying between them. The CDR3: CASSVGGVHTEAFF. Here the CDR3 DNA reads TGTGCCAGCAGCGTAGGGGGGGTCCACACTGAAGCTTTCTTT.

V gene TRBV7-2 combines with J gene TRBJ1-1; TRBD1 matches 7 bases. CDR1 is SGHTA and CDR2 is FQGNSA in the germline V gene. The CDR3 is 15 amino acids. V gave up 3 bases and J gave up 4 bases; unmatched junction bases: 8. The CDR3 DNA sequence: TGTGCCAGCAGCTTTACAGGGGCGCTGGGCACTGAAGCTTTCTTT. Its protein product is CASSFTGALGTEAFF.